These 18 T cell receptor beta chains were all obtained from the same sample, sequenced in a study of T cell repertoires in cytomegalovirus infection. One entry per CDR3 protein, called by TCRdb with MiXCR from the reads. The sample consists of fewer than 85,000 distinct CDR3 sequences, 3% to 4% of them appearing once. The sample consisted of PBMCs. The receptors shown here come from a human donor in good health (CMV status not recorded). Some clones in this sample may be carry-over from other donors' samples.

This clonotype was recorded many times. This CDR3 is CASSLTPPGTSGGVYEQYF. The CDR3 coding sequence is TGTGCCAGCAGCTTAACTCCCCCCGGGACTAGCGGGGGGGTCTACGAGCAGTACTTC. The gene calls are TRBV7-2 and TRBJ2-7; 16 bases are shared with TRBD2. CDR1 and CDR2 from the germline V gene are SGHTA and FQGNSA. The CDR3 contains 19 residues. V lost 2 bases, J lost 3 bases, and 10 bases stayed unmatched. The full variable domain, in which reference TRBV7-2 and TRBJ2-7 provide the parts outside the CDR3, is GAGVSQSPSNKVTEKGKDVELRCDPISGHTALYWYRQSLGQGLEFLIYFQGNSAPDKSGLPSDRFSAERTGGSVSTLTIQRTQQEDSAVYLCASSLTPPGTSGGVYEQYFGPGTRLTVT.

This clonotype showed up many times. The chain recombines TRBV20-1 with TRBJ2-5; D is ambiguous. CDR3 length: 14 amino acids. The V end lost 0 bases, the J end lost 5 bases, and 13 bases lay between the germline ends. Germline assignment: CDR1 DFQATT and CDR2 SNEGSKA (reference sequence). CDR3 in amino acids: CSARELGSRETQYF. As DNA, the CDR3 is TGCAGTGCTAGAGAACTCGGGTCGAGGGAGACCCAGTACTTC.

This clonotype was detected ten times or more. The chain combines TRBV20-1 with TRBJ2-1; 7 bases fit TRBD2. Germline V gene lookup returns CDR1 DFQATT and CDR2 SNEGSKA (reference sequence). The CDR3 totals 15 residues. V gave up 5 bases and J gave up 4 bases; unmatched junction bases: 11. In DNA, the CDR3 is TGCAGTGCTTCCCAACTAAGCGGGGTTTACAATGAGCAGTTCTTC. Its protein product is CSASQLSGVYNEQFF.

This clonotype was recorded at least ten times. The chain is built from TRBV7-2 and TRBJ1-1, with D unresolved. Per the germline V gene, CDR1 is SGHTA and CDR2 is FQGNSA. CDR3 length: 12 residues. Trimming stripped 5 bases from V and 10 bases from J, with 14 bases between. CDR3 sequence (DNA): TGTGCCAGCAGCCTACGGGGAGACGGAGCTTTCTTT. Amino acid sequence: CASSLRGDGAFF.

Regarding this clonotype: Its ends do not fully match the called genes, so a read error is possible. The J gene is TRBJ2-5, the V gene TRBV27, with 11 positions matching TRBD2. The CDR3 totals 16 residues. Germline CDR1 is MNHEY and CDR2 is SMNVEV (reference sequence). The CDR3 nucleotides are TGTGCCAGCATTTTATCGTGGGGACTAGCGGAAGAGACCCAGTACTTC. Amino acid sequence: CASILSWGLAEETQYF.

About this clonotype itself: A clone one base away is much larger, so this may be a read error. The genes are TRBV7-9 and TRBJ2-7; TRBD2 matches at 8 bases. The ends lost 2 bases at V and 2 bases at J; junction bases unmatched: 11. Germline V gene sequence: CDR1 SEHNR, CDR2 FQNEAQ (reference sequence). This CDR3 region has 17 residues. In nucleotides, the CDR3 is TGTGCCAGCAGCTTAATCGTCGGGGGGGCCTTGACCTACGAGCAGTACTTC. Protein: CASSLIVGGALTYEQYF.

This clonotype was detected ten times or more. The CDR3 loop reads CASSQRTVSGSNEQFF. The CDR3 nucleotides read TGTGCCAGCAGTCAAAGAACAGTGAGCGGGTCCAATGAGCAGTTCTTC. The chain employs TRBV6-1 and TRBJ2-1; D might be TRBD2 (6 bases). The CDR3 sequence is 16 residues long. Germline values: CDR1 MNHNS, CDR2 SASEGT. Trimming removed 5 bases at V and 6 bases at J, with 20 bases between.

This clonotype was counted many times. The chain couples TRBV7-2 to TRBJ2-1; D gene unclear. This CDR3 spans 11 amino acids. V dropped 5 bases and J dropped 8 bases, with 7 bases sitting between them. Per the germline V gene, CDR1 is SGHTA and CDR2 is FQGNSA. CDR3 in DNA: TGTGCCAGCAGCCCCTTTGATGAGCAGTTCTTC. Translated: CASSPFDEQFF.

This clonotype was seen many times. V gene TRBV28 combines with J gene TRBJ2-7; weak D call: TRBD1 (5 bases). V was pared by 5 bases and J by 5 bases, with 25 bases between. Germline V gives CDR1 MDHEN, CDR2 SYDVKM. The CDR3 spans 17 residues. The CDR3 loop is CASSPPKGRRERNEQYF. The CDR3, as DNA: TGTGCCAGCAGTCCCCCCAAGGGGCGCAGGGAAAGGAACGAGCAGTACTTC.

This clonotype was detected many times. The chain links TRBV7-2 to TRBJ2-3, with unresolved D. Trimming took 5 bases from V and 1 from J, leaving 10 bases between them. Germline assignment: CDR1 SGHTA and CDR2 FQGNSA. This CDR3 region has 14 residues. CDR3 protein: CASSLVWGTDTQYF. The DNA for the CDR3 is TGTGCCAGCAGCCTCGTCTGGGGCACAGATACGCAGTATTTT.

This clonotype was recorded many times. This chain connects TRBV7-2 to TRBJ2-5; D is tentatively TRBD1 or TRBD2 (5 bases each). The CDR3 consists of 16 residues. The V end lost 1 base, the J end lost 5 bases, and 17 bases lay between the germline ends. The germline V gene has CDR1 SGHTA and CDR2 FQGNSA. The DNA of the CDR3 is TGTGCCAGCAGCTTAGGAATGGGGGTTGGATTCGAGACCCAGTACTTC. It is translated as CASSLGMGVGFETQYF.

This clonotype was detected ten times or more. The chain is built from TRBV20-1 and TRBJ2-7, with D perhaps being TRBD1 or TRBD2 (5 bases each). Germline V gene data show CDR1 as DFQATT and CDR2 as SNEGSKA (reference sequence). The CDR3 runs 13 residues. V was shortened by 5 bases and J by 2 bases, with 13 bases between the two germline ends. This chain's CDR3 is CSAYARDPYEQYF. CDR3 DNA: TGCAGTGCTTACGCCCGGGACCCCTACGAGCAGTACTTC.

This clonotype was detected many times. The CDR3 coding sequence is TGTGCCAGCAGTTTAGGGGGGAGCTCTGGAAACACCATATATTTT. It specifies CASSLGGSSGNTIYF. V and J are TRBV28 and TRBJ1-3, with D possibly being TRBD1 (5 bases). The CDR3 spans 15 residues. V was clipped by 2 bases and J by 0 bases, with 8 bases between them. CDR1 and CDR2 (germline): MDHEN, SYDVKM.

This clonotype appeared many times. The rearrangement uses TRBV7-2 and TRBJ1-6, with D unclear. Germline assignment: CDR1 SGHTA and CDR2 FQGNSA. The CDR3 loop spans 15 amino acids. V lost 4 bases and J 4 bases, leaving 11 bases between the germline ends. The CDR3 sequence is CASSSRAGYNSPLHF. The DNA for the CDR3 is TGTGCCAGCAGCTCGAGGGCCGGGTATAATTCACCCCTCCACTTT.

The chain combines TRBV6-2 or TRBV6-3 with TRBJ2-7; D remains unclear. The CDR3 length is 13 residues. Trimming left V 5 bases short and J 3 bases short, with 11 bases between. CDR1 MNHEY and CDR2 SVGEGT come from the germline V gene. The CDR3 region is CASSEASVYEQYF. CDR3 nucleotides: TGTGCCAGCAGTGAAGCTAGTGTCTACGAGCAGTACTTC.

The table lists this clonotype with many counts. The chain is built from TRBV28 and TRBJ2-7, with 9 bases identical to TRBD2. J lost 2 bases, V lost 8 bases, and 7 bases had no gene match. The CDR3 extends over 14 amino acids. Germline CDR1 is MDHEN and CDR2 is SYDVKM. The CDR3 region has the DNA TGTGCCAGCCGGGCGGGCGGGAGGGCCTACGAGCAGTACTTC. Encoded protein: CASRAGGRAYEQYF.

This clonotype was counted many times. The chain uses TRBV5-6 and TRBJ2-5; D gene uncertain. Germline V gene data show CDR1 as SGHDT and CDR2 as YYEEEE. CDR3 length equals 15 residues. V lost 2 bases, J lost 1 base, and 12 bases lay in between. CDR3 amino acids: CASSFSPAGQETQYF. CDR3 DNA sequence: TGTGCCAGCAGCTTTTCGCCGGCCGGCCAAGAGACCCAGTACTTC.

This clonotype was recorded many times. The chain combines TRBV7-2 with TRBJ2-1; 8 positions agree with TRBD1. Looked up from germline, CDR1 is SGHTA and CDR2 is FQGNSA. The CDR3 spans 15 residues. The ends lost 5 bases at V and 5 bases at J; junction bases unmatched: 8. The CDR3 bases are TGTGCCAGCAGCCCCGGGACAGGCTTCAACAATGAGCAGTTCTTC. It encodes CASSPGTGFNNEQFF. Combining the CDR3 with reference TRBV7-2 and TRBJ2-1 gives the whole variable domain GAGVSQSPSNKVTEKGKDVELRCDPISGHTALYWYRQSLGQGLEFLIYFQGNSAPDKSGLPSDRFSAERTGGSVSTLTIQRTQQEDSAVYLCASSPGTGFNNEQFFGPGTRLTVL.